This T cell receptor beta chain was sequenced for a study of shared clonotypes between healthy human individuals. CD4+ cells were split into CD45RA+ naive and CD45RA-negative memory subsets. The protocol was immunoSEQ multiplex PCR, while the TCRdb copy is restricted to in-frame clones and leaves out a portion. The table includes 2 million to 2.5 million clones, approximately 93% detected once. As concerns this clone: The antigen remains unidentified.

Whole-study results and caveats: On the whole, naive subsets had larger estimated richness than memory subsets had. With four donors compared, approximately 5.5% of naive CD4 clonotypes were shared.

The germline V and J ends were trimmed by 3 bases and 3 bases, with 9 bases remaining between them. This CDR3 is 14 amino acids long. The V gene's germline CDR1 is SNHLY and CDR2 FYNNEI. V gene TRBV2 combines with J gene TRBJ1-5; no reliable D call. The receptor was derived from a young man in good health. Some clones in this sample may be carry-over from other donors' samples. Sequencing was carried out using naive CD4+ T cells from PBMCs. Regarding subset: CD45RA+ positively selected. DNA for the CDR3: TGTGCCAGCAGTGAGTGGCTCAACAATCAGCCCCAGCATTTT. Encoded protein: CASSEWLNNQPQHF.